This is a list of T cell receptor beta chains from one sample in a study of control samples from healthy donors and cancer patients. The assay was immunoSEQ multiplex PCR, and TCRdb's table has in-frame clones only and misses some. The profile shows 95,000 to 150,000 clones, 89% of them singletons. Sequenced material: blood. The receptors here all came from a man in his forties or fifties in good health. Each CDR3 is given with its conserved first and last residue. Each record gives: V gene, clone size, D gene, J gene, CDR3 protein, CDR3 DNA. A D gene is named only where the DNA matches it firmly. Size is omitted from some rows. Given values are once, few, many or a class for expanded clones.

TRBV5-1	.	TRBD1	TRBJ2-5	CASSPGQGFIETQYF	TGCGCCAGCAGCCCCGGACAGGGGTTCATTGAGACCCAGTACTTC
TRBV5-4	once	TRBD1	TRBJ1-6	CASSLSTGGSPLHF	TGTGCCAGCAGCTTGAGCACAGGGGGTTCACCCCTCCACTTT
TRBV5-1	.	.	TRBJ2-6	CASRLLGAGANVLTF	TGCGCCAGCAGGTTGCTGGGGGCTGGGGCCAACGTCCTGACTTTC
TRBV2	once	.	TRBJ2-1	CASTEWGARNEQFF	TGTGCCAGCACCGAGTGGGGGGCAAGGAATGAGCAGTTCTTC
TRBV6-5	medium-sized	TRBD1	TRBJ1-1	CASSLTGLLNTEAFF	TGTGCCAGCAGTTTGACAGGGCTCCTGAACACTGAAGCTTTCTTT
TRBV11-2	.	.	TRBJ2-3	CAGGDRRGTDTQYF	TGTGCCGGGGGGGACAGGAGAGGAACAGATACGCAGTATTTT
TRBV11-2	.	TRBD2	TRBJ2-7	CASSPGLPTPNEQYF	TGTGCCAGCAGCCCGGGACTACCCACGCCCAACGAGCAGTACTTC
TRBV19	.	.	TRBJ2-7	CASSITPYEQYF	TGTGCCAGTAGTATAACTCCCTACGAGCAGTACTTC
TRBV4-3	.	TRBD1	TRBJ2-3	CASSPSQGRTDTQYF	TGCGCCAGCAGCCCCTCACAGGGGCGAACAGATACGCAGTATTTT
TRBV27	once	.	TRBJ1-5	CASSLSSRAVNQPQHF	TGTGCCAGCAGTTTAAGTTCCAGGGCGGTAAATCAGCCCCAGCATTTT
TRBV6-2/TRBV6-3	.	.	TRBJ2-1	CASSYGQRSYNEQFF	TGTGCCAGCAGTTACGGACAGCGCTCCTACAATGAGCAGTTCTTC
TRBV6-5	.	.	TRBJ2-2	CASSYSMKGGELFF	TGTGCCAGCAGTTACTCGATGAAGGGCGGGGAGCTGTTTTTT
TRBV19	.	.	TRBJ2-7	CASSTGSPYEQYF	TGTGCCAGTAGTACCGGGAGCCCCTACGAGCAGTACTTC
TRBV5-1	.	.	TRBJ1-5	CASSLDLNQPQHF	TGCGCCAGCAGCTTGGATTTGAATCAGCCCCAGCATTTT
TRBV5-1	.	.	TRBJ1-6	CASGWRKGDNSPLHF	TGCGCCAGCGGGTGGCGCAAGGGTGATAATTCACCCCTCCACTTT
TRBV13	.	TRBD1	TRBJ2-7	CASSSPGQDVTYEQYF	TGTGCCAGCAGCTCCCCGGGACAGGATGTAACCTACGAGCAGTACTTC
TRBV5-8	.	TRBD1	TRBJ1-2	CASSLPTGGENYGYTF	TGTGCCAGCAGCTTGCCGACAGGGGGTGAGAACTATGGCTACACCTTC
TRBV6-6	.	.	TRBJ1-3	CASRDLNAIYF	TGTGCCAGCAGGGATCTTAACGCCATATATTTT
TRBV12-3/TRBV12-4	.	.	TRBJ1-2	CASTRALNYGYTF	TGTGCCAGCACCCGGGCCCTTAACTATGGCTACACCTTC
TRBV19	.	.	TRBJ2-5	CASRPTGTFQETQYF	TGTGCCAGTAGACCGACTGGGACCTTCCAAGAGACCCAGTACTTC
TRBV27	.	.	TRBJ1-1	CASSFADPGQRGTEAFF	TGTGCCAGCAGTTTCGCGGATCCGGGACAACGAGGGACTGAAGCTTTCTTT
TRBV9	.	.	TRBJ1-4	CASSVGPAPNEKLFF	TGTGCCAGCAGCGTAGGGCCGGCCCCTAATGAAAAACTGTTTTTT
TRBV5-1	.	TRBD1	TRBJ2-5	CASSLDGQGIETQYF	TGCGCCAGCAGCTTAGATGGACAGGGGATAGAGACCCAGTACTTC
TRBV6-5	.	.	TRBJ2-2	CASRTGTNTGELFF	TGTGCCAGCAGGACCGGCACGAACACCGGGGAGCTGTTTTTT
TRBV5-1	.	TRBD1	TRBJ1-1	CASSIDRVKTEAFF	TGCGCCAGCAGCATCGACAGGGTGAAGACTGAAGCTTTCTTT
TRBV6-6	.	TRBD1	TRBJ2-1	CASSQIYQGAGREQFF	TGTGCCAGCAGTCAGATCTATCAGGGGGCGGGTCGAGAGCAGTTCTTC
TRBV5-1	.	.	TRBJ1-5	CASRMDSNQPQHF	TGCGCCAGCAGGATGGATAGCAATCAGCCCCAGCATTTT
TRBV5-4	once	.	TRBJ2-7	CASSPPGRNYEQYF	TGTGCCAGCAGCCCGCCGGGACGAAACTACGAGCAGTACTTC
TRBV24-1	.	.	TRBJ1-1	CATRRGSNTEAFF	TGTGCCACCAGGCGGGGGTCGAACACTGAAGCTTTCTTT
TRBV6-5	.	.	TRBJ1-5	CASSYSVDQPQHF	TGTGCCAGCAGTTACTCGGTGGATCAGCCCCAGCATTTT
TRBV5-1	.	.	TRBJ1-1	CASSRGGSESPEAFF	TGCGCCAGCAGCCGTGGGGGCTCCGAAAGTCCTGAAGCTTTCTTT
TRBV30	few	.	TRBJ1-1	CACIVGIAFF	TGTGCCTGCATTGTGGGGATAGCTTTCTTT
TRBV27	.	.	TRBJ1-4	CASSLGPRVNEKLFF	TGTGCCAGCAGTTTGGGACCCAGGGTTAATGAAAAACTGTTTTTT
TRBV3-1/TRBV3-2	.	TRBD1	TRBJ2-2	CASSWTGGNTGELFF	TGTGCCAGCAGCTGGACAGGGGGGAACACCGGGGAGCTGTTTTTT
TRBV2	.	.	TRBJ1-1	CASSEGGQDTEAFF	TGTGCCAGCAGTGAAGGGGGGCAAGACACTGAAGCTTTCTTT
TRBV6-5	.	.	TRBJ1-1	CASSYSPPEAFF	TGTGCCAGCAGTTACTCGCCTCCTGAAGCTTTCTTT
TRBV6-5	.	TRBD1	TRBJ1-5	CASSRGQGSQPQHF	TGTGCCAGCAGTCGAGGACAGGGGAGTCAGCCCCAGCATTTT